This T cell receptor beta chain comes out of a study of cytomegalovirus exposure and HLA in healthy donors. V was pared by 5 bases and J by 6 bases, with 6 bases of the junction left unmatched. The CDR3 is made up of 14 amino acids. In germline, CDR1 is SGHVS, CDR2 FQNEAQ. Study-wide findings and caveats: Analysis performed later found approximately 17,000 TCR beta sequences associated with HLA alleles at 0.05 false discovery rate. As a later analysis revealed, most CMV-associated TCR beta chains appeared HLA-restricted. A later analysis reportedly identified an Asian-associated ancestry cluster as carrying fewer N-insertions than the approximately 640-donor mean.

PCR amplification relied on 60 Vbeta primers (plus 13 Jbeta primers). Sequencing used immunoSEQ multiplex PCR; TCRdb keeps in-frame clones, though not all of them. The sample carries 150,000 or so clones, approximately 79% recorded once. As regards this clone: Its specificity is not known.

The sequenced sample was PBMCs. The V gene is TRBV7-8, the J gene TRBJ2-2; 7 bases line up with TRBD2. The sequence came from a man aged 18 to 29 in good health and CMV-seropositive. The CDR3 nucleotides read TGTGCCAGCAGCACGACTAGCTGGGCCGGGGAGCTGTTTTTT. Translated, it gives CASSTTSWAGELFF.